The sequence of this TCR beta chain was determined in a study of T cell responses to AZD1222 COVID-19 vaccine. Notes on the study in general: A rise in Spike-specific TCR breadth and depth followed two AZD1222 doses.

The ends were cut back, 5 bases at V and 2 bases at J, with 18 bases in the middle. The CDR3 totals 17 residues. Germline V gene data show CDR1 as MNHEY and CDR2 as SMNVEV (reference sequence). Comment on this clone: Antigen specificity is unknown.

The protocol was immunoSEQ multiplex PCR, while the TCRdb copy is restricted to in-frame clones and leaves out a portion. The sample comprises approximately 120,000 clones, approximately 88% of which are singletons, and about 5% rests with the top ten. This chain uses TRBV27 with TRBJ2-2, with D perhaps matching TRBD1 (7 bases). The sequence came from an adult in good health. Sequences were derived from peripheral blood, sampled on day 0 of AZD1222 vaccination. In nucleotides, the CDR3 is TGTGCCAGCAGTAAACAGACAGGGAGGATTAACACCGGGGAGCTGTTTTTT. It is translated as CASSKQTGRINTGELFF.